A selection of T cell receptor beta chains follows, all from one sample in a study of shared clonotypes between healthy human individuals. Using immunoSEQ multiplex PCR, the repertoire was profiled, and TCRdb retains in-frame clones only, with some absent. The sample includes around 500,000 clones, more than 65% seen only once; the top ten take roughly 13%. The material sequenced was PBMCs. Every receptor here comes from a middle-aged woman in good health. Some clones in this sample may be carry-over from other donors' samples. CDR3s include the opening cysteine and the closing phenylalanine or tryptophan. Each record gives: J gene, V gene, D gene, clone size, CDR3 DNA, CDR3 protein. D genes are given only for firm matches. Where a row states a size, it is once, few, many or the class of an expanded clone; other rows omit it.

TRBJ2-5 TRBV19 TRBD2 . TGTGCCAGTAGTATAGCGCGACTAGCGACCCAGTACTTC CASSIARLATQYF
TRBJ1-5 TRBV18 . . TGTGCCAGCTCACCACCGAAAGGGGGGAATCAGCCCCAGCATTTT CASSPPKGGNQPQHF
TRBJ2-7 TRBV11-2 TRBD1 . TGTGCCAGCAGCCGGATTGAGGGGGCTTTGTACGAGCAGTACTTC CASSRIEGALYEQYF
TRBJ1-5 TRBV30 . . TGTGCCTGGAGTATCGGAGACATTAGCAATCAGCCCCAGCATTTT CAWSIGDISNQPQHF
TRBJ2-7 TRBV28 . few TGTGCCAGCAGTTCCCCCAGTGAGGGTTGGAGCGAGCAGTACTTC CASSSPSEGWSEQYF
TRBJ2-1 TRBV5-1 . once TGCGCCAGCAGCTTAGGGACCAGGGGCTACAATGAGCAGTTCTTC CASSLGTRGYNEQFF
TRBJ1-2 TRBV19 . . TGTGCCAGTACCTCTTTGGGGCTTAACTATGGCTACACCTTC CASTSLGLNYGYTF
TRBJ1-5 TRBV10-3 TRBD1 once TGTGCCATCAGTGCGTACAGGGGTTCGGAAGGTCAGCCCCAGCATTTT CAISAYRGSEGQPQHF
TRBJ2-1 TRBV28 TRBD1 . TGTGCCAGCAGGGGACAGGAGCCCAGTGAGCAGTTCTTC CASRGQEPSEQFF
TRBJ2-1 TRBV7-2 . . TGTGCCAGCAGCCTGTGGACTTCCTCCTACAATGAGCAGTTCTTC CASSLWTSSYNEQFF
TRBJ1-1 TRBV7-9 TRBD1 few TGTGCCAGCAGCCGACAGGGGGACACTGAAGCTTTCTTT CASSRQGDTEAFF
TRBJ2-3 TRBV5-6 . . TGTGCCAGCAGCTTGGCGGTTTCCACCACAGATACGCAGTATTTT CASSLAVSTTDTQYF
TRBJ2-5 TRBV25-1 . . TGTGCCAGCAGTGAAGCATATGGGGGGCCGGAGACCCAGTACTTC CASSEAYGGPETQYF
TRBJ2-7 TRBV7-7 . . TGTGCCAGCAGCTTAGAGGGTCCGGAGCAGTACTTC CASSLEGPEQYF
TRBJ2-7 TRBV5-6 TRBD2 . TGTGCCAGCAGCAGGGGACTAGCGGGAGTCGCCTACGAGCAGTACTTC CASSRGLAGVAYEQYF
TRBJ1-1 TRBV15 . . TGTGCCACCAGCCTGCCGTCCTGGGATCGAGACACTGAAGCTTTCTTT CATSLPSWDRDTEAFF
TRBJ2-7 TRBV7-6 TRBD2 once TGTGCCAGCAGCTGGACTAGCGGAGCCTACGAGCAGTACTTC CASSWTSGAYEQYF
TRBJ2-3 TRBV7-6 . . TGTGCCAGCAGCTCGGGACTCTATAGCACAGATACGCAGTATTTT CASSSGLYSTDTQYF
TRBJ1-1 TRBV5-8 . . TGTGCCAGCAGCTCCACTCCGGGCACTGAAGCTTTCTTT CASSSTPGTEAFF
TRBJ1-1 TRBV7-9 TRBD1 . TGTGCCAGCAGCGTGACCGGGACAGGGGCGATGAACACTGAAGCTTTCTTT CASSVTGTGAMNTEAFF
TRBJ1-2 TRBV29-1 . . TGCAGCGTGAAGGGGGGGGCGCGAGTTAGGAACTATGGCTACACCTTC CSVKGGARVRNYGYTF
TRBJ2-7 TRBV9 . . TGTGCCAGCAGCCCGTCCGGGGCCAGCTCCTACGAGCAGTACTTC CASSPSGASSYEQYF
TRBJ2-5 TRBV11-2 . . TGTGCCAGCAGCTTAGGTAGGGGAGGAGGAGAGACCCAGTACTTC CASSLGRGGGETQYF
TRBJ1-1 TRBV29-1 TRBD1 . TGCAGCGTGGACAGGGGGACCACTGAAGCTTTCTTT CSVDRGTTEAFF
TRBJ2-1 TRBV7-8 TRBD2 . TGTGCCAGCAGCTTTGCGGCGGGAGAGTGGAATGAGCAGTTCTTC CASSFAAGEWNEQFF
TRBJ2-3 TRBV6-1 TRBD1 once TGTGCCGGCAGTGGGCAGACAGGGCATAGTCAGCCCCAGTATTTT CAGSGQTGHSQPQYF
TRBJ1-1 TRBV30 TRBD1 . TGTGCCTCCGACAGGGGTTACACTGAAGCTTTCTTT CASDRGYTEAFF